This TCR beta chain was sequenced during a study of blood T cell repertoires in COVID-19. Study at large: The origin of the acute and convalescent COVID-19 samples was the United States, Italy and Spain.

Here immunoSEQ multiplex PCR was the method, and the copy in TCRdb shows in-frame clones only, minus some. The profile shows about 360,000 clones, around 84% of them singletons. The CDR3 is 17 amino acids. The V gene end was trimmed by 6 bases and the J gene end by 7 bases; junction bases not matched to a gene: 12. CDR1 is LNHDA, CDR2 SQIVND, per germline (reference sequence). The sequenced sample consisted of peripheral blood. This receptor was taken from a human donor in a cohort sampled during active COVID-19. This chain uses TRBV19 with TRBJ2-2; 12 bases map to TRBD2. CDR3 loop: CASSQTSGGRFGGELFF. The CDR3, as DNA: TGTGCCAGTAGCCAGACTAGCGGGGGCCGTTTCGGCGGGGAGCTGTTTTTT.